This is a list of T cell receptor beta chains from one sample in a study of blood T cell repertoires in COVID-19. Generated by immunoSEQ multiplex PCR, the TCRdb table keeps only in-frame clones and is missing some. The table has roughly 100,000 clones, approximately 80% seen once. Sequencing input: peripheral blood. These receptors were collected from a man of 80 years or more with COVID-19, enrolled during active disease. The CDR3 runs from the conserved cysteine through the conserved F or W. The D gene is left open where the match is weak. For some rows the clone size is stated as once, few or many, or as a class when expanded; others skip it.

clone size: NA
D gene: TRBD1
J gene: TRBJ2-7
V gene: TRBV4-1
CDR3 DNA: TGCGCCAGCAGCGCATGGGCACAGGGGGCCCCCTACGAGCAGTACTTC
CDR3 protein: CASSAWAQGAPYEQYF

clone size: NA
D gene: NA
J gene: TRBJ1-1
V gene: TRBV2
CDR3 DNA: TGTGCCAGCACTATCTCCATGAACACTGAAGCTTTCTTT
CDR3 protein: CASTISMNTEAFF

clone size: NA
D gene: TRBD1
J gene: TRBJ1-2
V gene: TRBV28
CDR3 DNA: TGTGCCAGCAGTACCACGGGACAGAATTATGGCTACACCTTC
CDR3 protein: CASSTTGQNYGYTF

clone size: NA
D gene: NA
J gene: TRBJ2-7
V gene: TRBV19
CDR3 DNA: TGTGCCAGTAGTATGGGCCGCCTCTACGAGCAGTACTTC
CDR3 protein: CASSMGRLYEQYF

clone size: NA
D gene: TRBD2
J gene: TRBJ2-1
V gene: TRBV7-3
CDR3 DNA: TGTGCCAGCAGCCTGCTTTCTGGCGGGAGAGGTGAGCAGTTCTTC
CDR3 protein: CASSLLSGGRGEQFF

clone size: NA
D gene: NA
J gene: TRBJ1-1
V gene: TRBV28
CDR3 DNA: TGTGCCAGCAGTCTTAACAGGGATGAAGCTTTCTTT
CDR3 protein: CASSLNRDEAFF

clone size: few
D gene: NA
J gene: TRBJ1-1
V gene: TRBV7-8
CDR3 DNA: TGTGCCAGCAGCTTACAGGGATCGAACACTGAAGCTTTCTTT
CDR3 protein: CASSLQGSNTEAFF

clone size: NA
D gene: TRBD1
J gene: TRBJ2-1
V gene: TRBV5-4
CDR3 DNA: TGTGCCAGCAGCTTACAGGGGGTGGGCGAGCAGTTCTTC
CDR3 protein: CASSLQGVGEQFF

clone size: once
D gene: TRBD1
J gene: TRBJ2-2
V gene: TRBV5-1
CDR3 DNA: TGCGCCAGCAGGTCGGACAGGGACTTCGACGGGGAGCTGTTTTTT
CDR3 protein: CASRSDRDFDGELFF

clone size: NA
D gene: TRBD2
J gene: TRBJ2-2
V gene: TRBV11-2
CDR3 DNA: TGTGCCAGCAGCACTCGACTAGCGGGAGCTCCCGGGGAGCTGTTTTTT
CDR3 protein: CASSTRLAGAPGELFF

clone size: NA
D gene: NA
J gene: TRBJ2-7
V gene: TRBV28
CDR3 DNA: TGTGCCAGCAGTTTGGGGGGGCAGGTCGAGCAGTACTTC
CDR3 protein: CASSLGGQVEQYF

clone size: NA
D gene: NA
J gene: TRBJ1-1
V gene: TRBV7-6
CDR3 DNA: TGTGCCAGCAGCTTAGTAACAGGGTTGAACACTGAAGCTTTCTTT
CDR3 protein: CASSLVTGLNTEAFF

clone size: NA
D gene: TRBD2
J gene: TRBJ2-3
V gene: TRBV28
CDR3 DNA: TGTGCCAGCAGAAAACGACTAGCGGGGACAGATACGCAGTATTTT
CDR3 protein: CASRKRLAGTDTQYF

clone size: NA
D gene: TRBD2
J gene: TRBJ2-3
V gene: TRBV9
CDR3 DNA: TGTGCCAGCAGCGTTATGACTAGCGGGGCCACAGATACGCAGTATTTT
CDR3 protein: CASSVMTSGATDTQYF

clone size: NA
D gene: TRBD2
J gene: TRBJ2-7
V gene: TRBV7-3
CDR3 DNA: TGTGCCAGCAGCCTCGGGACTACCTACGAGCAGTACTTC
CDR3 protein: CASSLGTTYEQYF

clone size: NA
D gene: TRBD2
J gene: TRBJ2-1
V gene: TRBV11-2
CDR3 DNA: TGTGCCAGCACCACCCTAGCGGGCCCTTACAATGAGCAGTTCTTC
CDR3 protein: CASTTLAGPYNEQFF

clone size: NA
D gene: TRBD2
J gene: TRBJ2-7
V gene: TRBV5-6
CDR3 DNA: TGTGCCAGCATCGAAGCGGGAGCCTCCTACGAGCAGTACTTC
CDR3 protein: CASIEAGASYEQYF

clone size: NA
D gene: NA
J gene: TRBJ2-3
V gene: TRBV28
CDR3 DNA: TGTGCCAGCAGAGTCTTTCCTAGCGAGATTTGGTATTTT
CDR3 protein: CASRVFPSEIWYF

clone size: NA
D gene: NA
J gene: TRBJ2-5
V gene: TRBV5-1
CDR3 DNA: TGCGCCAGCAGCTTGGGGGCAGCCCAAGAGACCCAGTACTTC
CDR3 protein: CASSLGAAQETQYF

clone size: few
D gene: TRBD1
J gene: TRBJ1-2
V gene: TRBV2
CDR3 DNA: TGTGCCAGCACCCGGGACAGCGAACTAGGCTACACCTTC
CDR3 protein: CASTRDSELGYTF